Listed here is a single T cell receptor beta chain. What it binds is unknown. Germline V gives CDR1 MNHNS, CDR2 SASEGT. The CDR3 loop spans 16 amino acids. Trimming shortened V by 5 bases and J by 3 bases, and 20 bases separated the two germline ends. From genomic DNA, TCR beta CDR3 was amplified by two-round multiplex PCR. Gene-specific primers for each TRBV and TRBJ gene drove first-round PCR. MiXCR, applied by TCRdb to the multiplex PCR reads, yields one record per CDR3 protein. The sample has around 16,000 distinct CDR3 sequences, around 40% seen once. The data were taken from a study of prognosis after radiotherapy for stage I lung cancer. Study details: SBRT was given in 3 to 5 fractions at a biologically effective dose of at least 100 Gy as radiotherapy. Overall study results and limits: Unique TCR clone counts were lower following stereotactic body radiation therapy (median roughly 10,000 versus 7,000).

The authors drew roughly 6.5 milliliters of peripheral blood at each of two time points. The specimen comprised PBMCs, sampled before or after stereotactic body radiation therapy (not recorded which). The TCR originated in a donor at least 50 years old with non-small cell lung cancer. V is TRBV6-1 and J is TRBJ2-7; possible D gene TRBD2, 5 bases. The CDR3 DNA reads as TGTGCCAGCAGTCGCGTCCTCGCGGCGGGTATCTACGAGCAGTACTTC. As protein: CASSRVLAAGIYEQYF.